This TCR beta chain was recovered during a study of cytomegalovirus exposure and HLA in healthy donors (dated by TCRdb to about 2017). For the study in its entirety: An earlier analysis of some 620 of the donors reported approximately 280 Gb of sequence data and around 110 million unique TCR beta sequences obtained from around 180 million T cells. An early release covering 550 to 650 HLA-typed donors comprised approximately 290 gigabases of sequencing data and 65 million to 100 million unique TCR sequences. Of the 300 to 500 genotyped donors, less than 85% were placed in the genetic ancestry cluster associated with self-reported Caucasian donors. The study aimed to test whether signatures of past pathogen exposure could be identified by cataloging public T cell receptors. The study used immunosequencing to profile the T cell repertoires of approximately 690 subjects and linked those repertoires to cytomegalovirus serostatus. Besides the first cohort of approximately 670 subjects, a separate validation cohort made up of 120 different subjects was used. The study combined high-throughput TCR immunosequencing, statistical association of individual TCRs with disease status, and machine learning to predict cytomegalovirus infection status. In a later analysis, previously published TCR beta repertoires from some 640 donors were re-analyzed and high-resolution HLA genotyping was added so that TCR occurrence patterns could be studied. Rather than drawing on any new phenotypic data, the later analysis identified candidate immune exposures from TCR beta sequences and the way those sequences occurred across donors. In an earlier analysis of 587 of the donors, high-throughput TCR beta sequencing was used to judge whether each TCR beta V gene segment behaved as functional or pseudogenic. Alongside the repertoire data, information on donor age, sex, ethnicity and CMV serostatus was compiled. A later genetic analysis took genome-wide SNP genotypes for about 65% of the 666 donors and used that subset as a discovery cohort. Every discovery cohort repertoire had been produced on one sequencing platform. HLA typing included class I and class II loci at four-digit resolution. Typing coverage differed by locus: A, B, C, DRB1 and DQB1 were typed in roughly 629-640 donors, DQA1 in 522, DPA1 in approximately 610, and DPB1 in 472. A few DR-DQ haplotypes were treated as single units for association and clustering because of strong linkage in the cohort. On average, around 230,000 unique TCR beta nucleotide sequences were sequenced per donor among 300 to 500 genotyped donors of the cohort, with roughly 18% of those sequences being non-productive. What the research found in general, with its limitations: In vitro tests confirmed that a few of the cytomegalovirus-associated TCR beta chains recognize cytomegalovirus antigens. The sequencing pipeline was judged likely to have produced a cluster of highly shared sequence variants as a technical artifact. The earlier analysis of fewer than 750 of the donors excluded approximately 15 rarely observed V segments, including chromosome 9 orphons, because counts were too low. The study gave a list of some 150 TCR beta chains associated with cytomegalovirus. In a later analysis, the rate of TCR association differed among HLA loci, with DRB1 alleles having the most associated TCRs and HLA-C alleles having the fewest. Most CMV-associated TCR beta chains appeared to be HLA-restricted in a later analysis, and the HLA associations seemed to be driven largely by CMV exposure. According to a later analysis, parvovirus B19, influenza, CMV and Epstein-Barr virus appeared linked to several top co-occurrence clusters. When HLA alleles, especially DR and DQ, strongly co-occurred, attributing TCR associations to individual alleles was difficult. This cohort had only TCR beta chains sequenced, and the lack of alpha or paired-chain data limited which features could be detected. Correlated functional status among segregating V segments might reflect linkage disequilibrium, but an unknown experimental factor could not be ruled out. In an earlier analysis of around 600 of the donors, most TCR beta V segments appeared in productive rearrangements about 87% or about 30% of the time, broadly matching IMGT annotations. The authors suggested that the approach could potentially be extended to other disease states and immunological phenotypes. The classifier was reported to diagnose cytomegalovirus status with high specificity and sensitivity in both the original and validation cohorts. Because the 87-base-pair reads could not distinguish some IMGT-functional V segments, including TRBV6-2 and TRBV6-3, those segments were excluded. A later analysis found that HLA-associated TCR beta chains were more clonally expanded and had lower generation probabilities than equally common non-associated chains. HLA typing was unavailable for some donors at each locus, so association tests used only the typed subset. In a later genetic analysis, a missense DCLRE1C variant was associated with V-gene and J-gene trimming of TCR beta chains, and the association was replicated in an independent cohort. Most TCR sequences were observed very rarely across donors, whereas some public TCRs were present in many individuals. Roughly uniform sequencing depth across donors was assumed in presence/absence analyses, although this assumption may not hold. Specific HLA alleles were associated with 15,000 to 20,000 TCR beta sequences at a false discovery rate of 0.05 in a later analysis. For the cohort, immune exposure information was limited to CMV serostatus. In a later genetic analysis, fewer N-insertions in productive TCRs were reported among donors in an Asian-associated ancestry cluster than the roughly 700-donor mean. A further reported finding was that TCR beta sequences accurately predicted the HLA-A and HLA-B alleles for most subjects in the first cohort.

CDR1 and CDR2, per the germline V gene, are SGHRS and YFSETQ. After removal of 1 base from V and 10 bases from J, the junction retains 10 bases not matched to a gene. The CDR3 spans 15 residues, from the cysteine through the phenylalanine. Kept here is only the CDR3 DNA, which spans 45 bases and is read in frame from base 1. As to this clone: Its antigen remains undetermined. There are no base qualities to consult, and no much larger clone falls within one base.

Library prep was done by the immunoSEQ multiplex PCR assay. A mixture of 60 forward primers for TCR Vbeta segments and 13 reverse primers for TCR Jbeta segments was used in the multiplex PCR. The CDR3 region of rearranged TCR beta genes was amplified from genomic DNA with a multiplex PCR assay. On the Illumina HiSeq System, the amplified TCR beta libraries were sequenced as 87-base-pair reads. The authors' pipeline ran thus. Across the roughly 640 repertoires, a later analysis counted some 81 million unique TCR beta chains, roughly 11 million of which were shared by at least two donors. Raw reads were error-corrected and collapsed into unique sequences with a nearest-neighbor algorithm that merged closely related sequences to remove PCR and sequencing errors. CDR3 sequences were aligned to IMGT reference sequences to assign V, D and J gene segments. For a sequence to be retained, at least a six-nucleotide match to both a V gene segment and a J gene segment was required. A rearrangement counted as productive if the CDR3 had no stop codons and remained in frame with V and J, and every other rearrangement counted as non-productive. Following IMGT convention, CDR3 was defined as the stretch from the second conserved V-encoded cysteine to the conserved J-encoded phenylalanine. The earlier analysis of more than 450 of the donors excluded sequences that lacked an unambiguous match to a single V gene segment. In an earlier analysis of approximately 590 of the donors, V segments were called functional above 56.7% productive rearrangements and were called segregating when the between-donor standard deviation exceeded 5%. A statistical classification framework was built to diagnose cytomegalovirus status from the catalog of TCR beta chain sequences. V and J gene assignment, in a later analysis, came from comparing TCR nucleotide sequences with IMGT/GENE-DB human TR gene sequences. In a later analysis, CDR3 sequences and most-parsimonious VDJ recombination scenarios were assigned using the TCRdist pipeline. In a later analysis, every TCR beta chain was defined by the combination of its CDR3 amino acid sequence and its V-gene family, and reads without a unique V-gene family were dropped. As a way to deal with suspected cross-contamination and a sequencing artifact, a later analysis dropped 450 to 700 nucleotide sequences that were highly shared and had low generation probability. A later analysis calculated a clonal expansion index for each public chain from normalized within-repertoire ranks of inferred template counts. Generation probabilities in a later analysis came from a VDJ recombination model fitted to out-of-frame rearrangements, and those results were checked against IGoR. In a later analysis, TCR-TCR, TCR-HLA and TCR-CMV co-occurrence was scored with hypergeometric tests, and a repertoire-size bias correction was applied to TCR pairs. A later analysis estimated false discovery rates by permuting HLA or CMV assignments 20 times. A later analysis grouped co-occurring TCRs with DBSCAN, adding TCRdist sequence similarity when clustering within HLA-allele-positive subsets. Co-occurrence clustering excluded repertoires with fewer than 30,000 or more than 120,000 public chains, plus five with anomalous nucleotide sharing. Entries here come from immuneACCESS through TCRdb and include only in-frame sequences with V and J called. Some clones fail to appear in such tables; in the studies checked, an unresolved V gene covers under half of the shortfall, and the cause of the remainder is unknown. The DNA gave D and trimming, while V, J and clone size come from that table. A total of more than 110,000 clones appear in this sample, approximately 83% of them only once. 4.1% of the sample is taken by the ten largest.

In total, 630 or so healthy bone marrow donors made up the cohort. At the time of sampling, all cohort members were nominally healthy, though unrecorded immune exposures were likely present. The donor tested CMV seropositive, placing the donor among the roughly 300 seropositive members of the cohort. Every donor gave a peripheral blood sample, and the peripheral blood mononuclear cells from that sample were used for TCR beta sequencing. Genomic DNA extraction from the blood cell samples was performed with the Qiagen DNeasy Blood Extraction Kit. The specimen sequenced was PBMCs. Recombination joined TRBV5-1 with TRBJ2-1, with 8 bases matching TRBD1. The source is a man in his forties in good health and CMV-seropositive. The CDR3 region: CASSLRTGPLKEQFF. DNA sequence: TGCGCCAGCAGCTTGAGGACAGGGCCCCTTAAGGAGCAGTTCTTC.